The TCR beta chain described here comes from a study of hypomethylating agent response in myelodysplastic syndrome. Study in general: Patients with myelodysplastic syndrome were 9 male and 2 female. Roughly five patients were non-responders, while roughly 6 showed complete response or hematologic improvement.

From germline, CDR1 is MNHGY and CDR2 SVAAGI. With 3 bases clipped from V and 2 bases from J, the junction kept 4 bases outside the gene matches. CDR3 length: 15 amino acids. This clone has a single count. Using immunoSEQ multiplex PCR, the repertoire was profiled, and TCRdb retains in-frame clones only, with some absent. The top ten clones hold approximately 14% of a sample with approximately 4,200 clones, roughly four fifths of them seen once. This chain joins TRBV6-9 and TRBJ1-3; 7 nucleotides align to TRBD1. The receptor was isolated from a human donor with myelodysplastic syndrome. The sample in question was bone marrow, obtained before or after starting hypomethylating agent treatment for myelodysplastic syndrome (not recorded which). The CDR3 coding sequence is TGTGCCAGCAGTTACACAGGGGACGCTGGAAACACCATATATTTT. Translation gives CASSYTGDAGNTIYF.